A single sample is the source of the 20 T cell receptor beta chains below, sequenced in a study of cytotoxic CD8 clonotypes in ibrutinib-treated CLL. Sequencing was performed with immunoSEQ multiplex PCR; in TCRdb, only in-frame clones are kept and a portion is missing. The table shows around 97,000 clones, with 70% to 80% occurring only once. Specimen: PBMCs, collected after 12 months of ibrutinib treatment. All receptors derive from a human donor with chronic lymphocytic leukemia.

The chain links TRBV19 to TRBJ2-2; D is undetermined. This CDR3 region has 13 residues. Trimming removed 8 bases at V and 8 bases at J, with 15 bases between. The V gene's germline CDR1 is LNHDA and CDR2 SQIVND (reference sequence). The chain's CDR3 is CASGQVLGGELFF. The CDR3 DNA is TGTGCCAGTGGCCAGGTCTTAGGTGGGGAGCTGTTTTTT.

This clone occurred a few times. The chain employs TRBV25-1 and TRBJ2-5, with 8 bases that match TRBD2. With 8 bases clipped from V and 5 bases from J, the junction kept 10 bases outside the gene matches. The CDR3 sequence is 14 residues long. The germline V gene has CDR1 MGHDK and CDR2 SYGVNS. The DNA of the CDR3 is TGTGCCAGCGAAGCCGGGGGGGCGGTGGAGACCCAGTACTTC. Amino acids: CASEAGGAVETQYF.

This clone has just one count. This chain links TRBV30 with TRBJ1-4; weak D call: TRBD1 (5 bases). The V gene lost 0 bases and the J gene lost 8 bases, with 13 bases spanning the gap. This CDR3 is built from 14 residues. Germline V gene lookup returns CDR1 GTSNPN and CDR2 SVGIG (reference sequence). Here the CDR3 reads CAWSVPGGKEKLFF. In DNA form, the CDR3 reads TGTGCCTGGAGTGTACCGGGGGGGAAGGAAAAACTGTTTTTT.

V gene TRBV11-1 combines with J gene TRBJ2-3; no reliable D call. CDR1 and CDR2 (germline): SGHAT, FQDESV (reference sequence). This CDR3 is 12 amino acids long. The ends were cut back, 3 bases at V and 3 bases at J, with 4 bases in the middle. The CDR3 region is CASSFGTDTQYF. For the CDR3, the DNA is TGTGCCAGCAGCTTTGGTACAGATACGCAGTATTTT.

The gene calls are TRBV9 and TRBJ2-5, with D tentatively TRBD2 (6 bases). The germline V gene encodes CDR1 SGDLS and CDR2 YYNGEE. The CDR3 has 15 amino acids. Trimming shortened V by 6 bases and J by 2 bases, and 17 bases separated the two germline ends. The CDR3 sequence is CASNSGDFVQETQYF. The DNA of the CDR3 is TGTGCCAGCAACTCCGGGGACTTTGTGCAAGAGACCCAGTACTTC.

The chain is built from TRBV7-9 and TRBJ2-1, with unresolved D. Trimming removed 2 bases at V and 5 bases at J, with 13 bases between. CDR1 is SEHNR, CDR2 FQNEAQ, per germline (reference sequence). The CDR3 covers 15 residues. The chain's CDR3 is CASSLNAGRDNEQFF. As DNA, the CDR3 is TGTGCCAGCAGCTTAAACGCAGGTAGGGACAATGAGCAGTTCTTC.

This clone was seen more than once but under ten times. This chain links TRBV5-1 with TRBJ2-5, with D maybe TRBD2 (7 bases). V was clipped by 2 bases and J by 2 bases, with 13 bases between them. Germline CDR1 reads SGHRS; CDR2 reads YFSETQ. The CDR3 runs to 15 residues. For the CDR3, the DNA is TGCGCCAGCAGCTTTGGGCGGGGGCGGCAAGAGACCCAGTACTTC. Residues: CASSFGRGRQETQYF.

In this sample, this clone turned up a few times. This rearrangement joins TRBV28 to TRBJ2-7; TRBD2 agrees at 7 bases. The ends lost 3 bases at V and 3 bases at J; junction bases unmatched: 5. CDR1 is MDHEN and CDR2 is SYDVKM in the germline V gene. CDR3 size: 14 residues. The CDR3 loop is CASSLDGGVYEQYF. In nucleotides, the CDR3 is TGTGCCAGCAGTTTGGATGGGGGGGTCTACGAGCAGTACTTC.

The chain is built from TRBV4-2 and TRBJ2-5; D is unclear. The CDR3 runs to 8 residues. CDR1 LGHNA and CDR2 YNFKEQ come from the germline V gene. In nucleotides, the CDR3 is TGTGATGAAGAGACCCAGTACTTC. Amino acids: CDEETQYF.

This clone showed up just a few times. The rearrangement uses TRBV29-1 and TRBJ1-5; D unresolved. The CDR3 runs 11 residues. Germline loops: CDR1 SQVTM, CDR2 ANQGSEA. Trimming removed 7 bases at V and 9 bases at J, with 13 bases between. For the CDR3, the DNA is TGCAGCGCGCAGTTCGGTGGGCCCCAGCATTTT. Translated: CSAQFGGPQHF.

The rearrangement uses TRBV5-1 and TRBJ2-7; D is unclear. This CDR3 contains 15 residues. V was clipped by 3 bases and J by 7 bases, with 20 bases between them. Germline lookup yields CDR1 SGHRS and CDR2 YFSETQ. The CDR3 DNA reads TGCGCCAGCAGCTACCTCGCAGGAGAACCTAAAGAGCAGTACTTC. Its protein is CASSYLAGEPKEQYF.

This clone was observed a handful of times. This rearrangement joins TRBV25-1 to TRBJ2-2; TRBD1 matches at 12 bases. There are 16 residues in the CDR3. The germline gives CDR1 MGHDK, CDR2 SYGVNS. V lost 2 bases to trimming and J lost 8 bases; unmatched junction nucleotides: 6. DNA for the CDR3: TGTGCCAGCAGTGAAAGGGACAGGGGGCTAGTAGGGGAGCTGTTTTTT. Encoded protein: CASSERDRGLVGELFF.

The chain couples TRBV11-3 to TRBJ2-5; 11 nucleotides line up with TRBD1. CDR1 and CDR2 (germline): SGHNT, YENEEA. V shed 5 bases, J shed 5 bases, and the junction held 7 bases outside the gene matches. The CDR3 contains 15 residues. CDR3 amino acids: CASSPGQGARETQYF. Here the CDR3 DNA reads TGTGCCAGCAGCCCCGGACAGGGGGCGCGGGAGACCCAGTACTTC.

J is TRBJ2-7 and V is TRBV11-3; D is undetermined. The CDR3 runs to 16 residues. Trimming took 5 bases from V and 1 from J, leaving 18 bases between them. CDR1 is SGHNT and CDR2 is YENEEA in the germline V gene. The CDR3 sequence: CASSHGFSGSSYEQYF. The CDR3 DNA is TGTGCCAGCAGCCACGGATTTAGTGGATCTTCCTACGAGCAGTACTTC.

The CDR3 DNA sequence: TGTGCCAGCAGTGAAACAGGGGGAGTCCAATGGACCCAGTACTTC. Its translation: CASSETGGVQWTQYF. The V and J genes are TRBV2 and TRBJ2-5; 8 bases align to TRBD1. J lost 7 bases, V lost 2 bases, and 9 bases had no gene match. The CDR3 loop spans 15 amino acids. Germline CDR1 SNHLY, CDR2 FYNNEI.

The CDR3 nucleotides read TGTGCCAGCGGCGGGGGGACCTACGAGCAGTACTTC. It yields the protein CASGGGTYEQYF. V usage is TRBV7-2 and J usage is TRBJ2-7, with TRBD2 matching 8 bases. CDR1 and CDR2 (germline): SGHTA, FQGNSA. The CDR3 extends over 12 amino acids. The V gene end was trimmed by 8 bases and the J gene end by 2 bases; junction bases not matched to a gene: 2.

The rearrangement joins TRBV15 to TRBJ2-3; 7 bases fit TRBD2. Germline lookup yields CDR1 LNHNV and CDR2 YYDKDF (reference sequence). Germline trimming cut 0 bases from V and 4 bases from J; bases unmatched to any gene: 10. The CDR3 runs to 17 residues. DNA of the CDR3: TGTGCCACCAGCAGAGATCATGGGGGGGGTGGCTCAGATACGCAGTATTTT. It translates to CATSRDHGGGGSDTQYF.

The J gene is TRBJ2-7, the V gene TRBV27; D is undetermined. The CDR3 length is 13 residues. V was clipped by 2 bases and J by 6 bases, with 11 bases between them. Germline V gene data show CDR1 as MNHEY and CDR2 as SMNVEV (reference sequence). CDR3 region: CASSLRQESEQYF. The CDR3 DNA is TGTGCCAGCAGTTTACGGCAGGAGAGCGAGCAGTACTTC.

The rearrangement links TRBV14 to TRBJ2-7; D might be TRBD2 (5 bases). V was cut by 0 bases and J by 6 bases, with 12 bases left in between. Germline V gene data show CDR1 as SGHDN and CDR2 as FVKESK. This CDR3 comprises 14 residues. CDR3 in amino acids: CASSQDRGGSEQYF. The DNA for the CDR3 is TGTGCCAGCAGCCAAGATCGCGGCGGGTCCGAGCAGTACTTC.

The chain links TRBV7-2 to TRBJ2-6; D gene unclear. The CDR3 totals 15 residues. Germline values: CDR1 SGHTA, CDR2 FQGNSA. Trimming cost V 1 base and J 9 bases, with 13 bases left between them. The CDR3 loop reads CASSLEVSGHNVLTF. In nucleotides, the CDR3 is TGTGCCAGCAGCTTAGAAGTCTCGGGTCACAACGTCCTGACTTTC.